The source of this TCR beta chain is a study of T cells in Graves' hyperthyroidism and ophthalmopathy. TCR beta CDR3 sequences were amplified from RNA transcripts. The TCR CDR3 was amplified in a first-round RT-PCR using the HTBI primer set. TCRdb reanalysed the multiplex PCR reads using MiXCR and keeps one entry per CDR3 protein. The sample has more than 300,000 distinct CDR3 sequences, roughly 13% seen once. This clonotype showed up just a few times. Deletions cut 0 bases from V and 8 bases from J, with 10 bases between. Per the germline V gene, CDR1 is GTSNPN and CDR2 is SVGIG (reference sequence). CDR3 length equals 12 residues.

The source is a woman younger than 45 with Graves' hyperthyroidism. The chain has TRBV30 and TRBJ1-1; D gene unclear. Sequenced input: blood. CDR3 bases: TGTGCCTGGAGTGTAGCGGCAGGAGAAGCTTTCTTT. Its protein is CAWSVAAGEAFF.